The clone carrying this T cell receptor beta chain was observed a few times. This sample stems from a study of type 1 regulatory T cells. The wider study: T-allo10 is a Tr1-enriched, alloantigen-specific CD4 T cell product made in vitro.

TCRdb ran MiXCR on the reads and lists one entry per CDR3 protein. The table records around 88,000 distinct CDR3 sequences, less than 40% of them present only once. V lost 8 bases and J lost 10, with 22 bases in between. There are 13 residues in the CDR3. Germline CDR1 and CDR2: GTSNPN and SVGIG (reference sequence). This sequence originates from a human donor in good health. The source material was CD4+ T cells, either the whole sample or a sorted fraction (not recorded which). This chain uses TRBV30 with TRBJ2-3, with a tentative D call TRBD2 (6 bases). The CDR3 nucleotides are TGTGCCGGGGAGGTTAGTGCGGGTTCGGCGCAGTATTTT. It codes for CAGEVSAGSAQYF.